This T cell receptor beta chain was sequenced for a study of T cell repertoires in cytomegalovirus infection. Looking at the study overall: Shared public TCR beta signatures pointed to both CMV infection and a matching HLA type. Study observations and caveats: CMV-specific TCR beta clonotypes restricted by HLA-C dominated the ex vivo response.

V dropped 8 bases and J dropped 4; count of bases not matched to a gene: 4. Germline V lookup: CDR1 MNHEY, CDR2 SVGAGI. The CDR3 contains 12 residues. TCRdb re-called the reads through MiXCR, storing one row per CDR3 protein. The sample comprises about 60,000 distinct CDR3 sequences, 33% of which are singletons, and roughly 70% rests with the top ten. Comments on this clonotype: Antigen unknown.

Sequenced input: PBMCs, sequenced either directly or after in vitro stimulation (not recorded which). The receptor's source is a human donor in good health (CMV status not recorded). Some clones in this sample may be carry-over from other donors' samples. This chain links TRBV6-5 with TRBJ1-2; 7 nucleotides agree with TRBD1. The CDR3 region has the DNA TGTGCCAGCGTCGACAGGGCCTATGGCTACACCTTC. It encodes CASVDRAYGYTF.